The 20 T cell receptor beta chains below were found in one sample sequenced in a study of blood T cell repertoires in COVID-19. Sequencing was performed with immunoSEQ multiplex PCR; in TCRdb, only in-frame clones are kept and a portion is missing. In the table there are a few hundred thousand clones, around 93% of which are singletons. The specimen sequenced was PBMCs or T cells enriched from blood (not recorded which). The receptors derive from a human donor in a cohort exposed to, infected with or recovered from COVID-19 (not recorded which). The donor label of this sample is uncertain.

The V gene is TRBV14, the J gene TRBJ1-4; D is unclear. The CDR3 is 15 residues long. CDR1 and CDR2 from the germline V gene are SGHDN and FVKESK. V dropped 6 bases and J dropped 5 bases, with 16 bases sitting between them. Here the CDR3 reads CASRRSGGRNEKLFF. CDR3 nucleotides: TGTGCCAGCAGACGTTCGGGAGGGAGAAATGAAAAACTGTTTTTT.

This rearrangement joins TRBV7-9 to TRBJ1-1; D ambiguous. The V and J ends lost 1 base and 1 base respectively, with 4 bases between them. The germline gives CDR1 SEHNR, CDR2 FQNEAQ (reference sequence). The CDR3 spans 13 residues. For the CDR3, the DNA is TGTGCCAGCAGCTTAGGAGCGAACACTGAAGCTTTCTTT. This gives the protein CASSLGANTEAFF.

This chain uses TRBV2 with TRBJ2-5; tentatively, D is TRBD1 (5 bases). Trimming removed 3 bases at V and 2 bases at J, with 10 bases between. The germline V gene has CDR1 SNHLY and CDR2 FYNNEI. The CDR3 runs to 14 residues. This CDR3 reads CASSEQGRQETQYF. CDR3 in DNA: TGTGCCAGCAGTGAGCAGGGTAGGCAAGAGACCCAGTACTTC.

This rearrangement joins TRBV19 to TRBJ2-2, with 8 bases matching TRBD1. The CDR3 extends over 15 amino acids. The V gene's germline CDR1 is LNHDA and CDR2 SQIVND (reference sequence). V shed 5 bases and J 6 bases; nucleotides not matched to a gene: 8. This CDR3 is CASSLGTGRPGELFF. CDR3 DNA sequence: TGTGCCAGTAGTCTCGGGACAGGCCGACCCGGGGAGCTGTTTTTT. Looking up the rest from reference TRBV19 and TRBJ2-2 gives the full variable domain: DGGITQSPKYLFRKEGQNVTLSCEQNLNHDAMYWYRQDPGQGLRLIYYSQIVNDFQKGDIAEGYSVSREKKESFPLTVTSAQKNPTAFYLCASSLGTGRPGELFFGEGSRLTVL.

The chain employs TRBV2 and TRBJ2-7; 10 nucleotides match TRBD1. CDR1 is SNHLY and CDR2 is FYNNEI in the germline V gene. J was trimmed by 3 bases and V by 6 bases; bases with no gene match: 5. CDR3 length equals 14 residues. Here the CDR3 DNA reads TGTGCCAGCAGGGGGACAGGGGAATTCTACGAGCAGTACTTC. Translating it yields CASRGTGEFYEQYF. Together with reference TRBV2 and TRBJ2-7, the CDR3 gives the full variable domain: EPEVTQTPSHQVTQMGQEVILRCVPISNHLYFYWYRQILGQKVEFLVSFYNNEISEKSEIFDDQFSVERPDGSNFTLKIRSTKLEDSAMYFCASRGTGEFYEQYFGPGTRLTVT.

The chain is built from TRBV14 and TRBJ2-3; D is perhaps TRBD1 (6 bases). Germline values: CDR1 SGHDN, CDR2 FVKESK. Trimming shortened V by 4 bases and J by 4 bases, and 24 bases separated the two germline ends. This CDR3 contains 18 residues. This CDR3 reads CASSRRLGHAELADTQYF. CDR3 nucleotides: TGTGCCAGCAGCCGCCGATTGGGACATGCGGAGTTAGCAGATACGCAGTATTTT.

In its sample, this clone was seen once. This chain joins TRBV6-2 or TRBV6-3 and TRBJ1-5, with 10 bases matching TRBD1. The germline V gene has CDR1 MNHEY and CDR2 SVGEGT. The CDR3 contains 17 residues. Trimming at V came to 2 bases and at J to 2 bases, leaving 6 bases not matched to a gene. Here the CDR3 reads CASSYPRTGGRNQPQHF. For the CDR3, the DNA is TGTGCCAGCAGTTACCCCAGGACAGGGGGTCGCAATCAGCCCCAGCATTTT.

In DNA form, the CDR3 reads TGTGCCAGCAGCTCGGGACTGACCTACGAGCAGTACTTC. Its protein product is CASSSGLTYEQYF. This chain connects TRBV11-2 to TRBJ2-7, with D possibly matching TRBD2 (6 bases). CDR1 is SGHAT, CDR2 FQNNGV, per germline. V gave up 4 bases and J gave up 2 bases, with 9 bases separating them. This CDR3 spans 13 amino acids.

This sequence joins TRBV19 and TRBJ1-5; 8 nucleotides agree with TRBD1. With V trimmed by 7 bases and J by 3 bases, 2 bases remained unmatched. The length of the CDR3 is 13 residues. The V gene's germline CDR1 is LNHDA and CDR2 SQIVND (reference sequence). CDR3 protein: CASMGQVNQPQHF. CDR3 sequence (DNA): TGTGCCAGTATGGGACAGGTCAATCAGCCCCAGCATTTT.

This clone was counted between two and nine times. V is TRBV7-9 and J is TRBJ2-7; D possibly corresponds to TRBD1 (5 bases). The CDR3 consists of 12 residues. Deletions cut 6 bases from V and 3 bases from J, with 9 bases between. Germline values: CDR1 SEHNR, CDR2 FQNEAQ (reference sequence). In nucleotides, the CDR3 is TGTGCCAGCAGTATCAGGGACTACGAGCAGTACTTC. Protein product: CASSIRDYEQYF.

The chain uses TRBV9 and TRBJ1-2; D unresolved. With 5 bases removed from V and 3 bases from J, the gap between germline ends came to 11 bases. The V gene's germline CDR1 is SGDLS and CDR2 YYNGEE. This CDR3 has 13 amino acids. CDR3 residues: CASRAEGHYGYTF. CDR3 sequence (DNA): TGTGCCAGCAGGGCGGAGGGCCACTATGGCTACACCTTC.

The V gene is TRBV11-2, the J gene TRBJ1-1, with no clear D. V was shortened by 7 bases and J by 8 bases, with 14 bases between the two germline ends. CDR1 and CDR2 (germline): SGHAT, FQNNGV. The CDR3 is 12 amino acids. CDR3 region: CASTTAGEEAFF. CDR3 in DNA: TGTGCCAGCACCACCGCCGGGGAGGAAGCTTTCTTT.

The rearrangement uses TRBV5-5 and TRBJ2-5; D is perhaps TRBD1 (6 bases). V lost 0 bases and J 0 bases, leaving 12 bases between the germline ends. CDR3 length equals 16 residues. Germline V CDR1 and CDR2: SGHKS, YYEKEE (reference sequence). The CDR3, as DNA: TGTGCCAGCAGCTTGGGGGGAAGGGGGTACCAAGAGACCCAGTACTTC. Translation gives CASSLGGRGYQETQYF. The entire variable domain, with the rest obtained from reference TRBV5-5 and TRBJ2-5, is as follows: DAGVTQSPTHLIKTRGQQVTLRCSPISGHKSVSWYQQVLGQGPQFIFQYYEKEERGRGNFPDRFSARQFPNYSSELNVNALLLGDSALYLCASSLGGRGYQETQYFGPGTRLLVL.

This chain connects TRBV12-3 or TRBV12-4 to TRBJ2-5, with D possibly matching TRBD1 (6 bases). The CDR3 runs to 13 residues. V was shortened by 6 bases and J by 7 bases, with 15 bases between the two germline ends. The CDR3 loop reads CASSYLGAGTQYF. The CDR3 coding sequence is TGTGCCAGCAGCTACTTGGGGGCGGGGACCCAGTACTTC.

CDR3 DNA sequence: TGTGCCAGTAGGGGACAGGGGCTGAGCTCCTATAATTCACCCCTCCACTTT. It encodes CASRGQGLSSYNSPLHF. This chain links TRBV19 with TRBJ1-6, with TRBD1 identical over 10 bases. V lost 6 bases, J lost 0 bases, and 5 bases stayed unmatched. The CDR3 is made up of 17 amino acids. Germline CDR1 is LNHDA and CDR2 is SQIVND (reference sequence).

The chain is built from TRBV10-1 and TRBJ1-1; 7 bases are a match to TRBD1. CDR1 and CDR2 (germline): WNHNN, SYGVQD (reference sequence). The CDR3 loop spans 13 amino acids. Losses at the gene ends were 7 bases for V and 3 bases for J; bases not matched to a gene: 5. The CDR3 coding sequence is TGCGCCAGCACCCGACAGGGTGACACTGAAGCTTTCTTT. Its protein is CASTRQGDTEAFF.

This chain uses TRBV10-1 with TRBJ1-2, with 7 nucleotides matching TRBD1. Unmatched junction bases numbered 7, after V lost 6 bases and J lost 3 bases. The CDR3 is made up of 14 amino acids. CDR1 WNHNN and CDR2 SYGVQD come from the germline V gene (reference sequence). The CDR3: CASSGTDTDYGYTF. The CDR3 DNA is TGCGCCAGCAGCGGGACAGACACCGACTATGGCTACACCTTC.

The chain combines TRBV11-2 with TRBJ1-1; no clear D gene. Trimming removed 4 bases at V and 7 bases at J, with 16 bases between. This CDR3 spans 14 amino acids. Germline V gene data show CDR1 as SGHAT and CDR2 as FQNNGV. In DNA form, the CDR3 reads TGTGCCAGCAGCTCCTCCTTTAGGGAGGGTGAAGCTTTCTTT. It yields the protein CASSSSFREGEAFF.

V usage is TRBV18 and J usage is TRBJ2-5; D unresolved. The CDR3 consists of 15 residues. V lost 2 bases and J lost 5, with 15 bases in between. Germline CDR1 KGHSH, CDR2 LQKENI. CDR3 nucleotide sequence: TGTGCCAGCTCACCAACCGAGGCGGCGCGGGAGACCCAGTACTTC. Encoded protein: CASSPTEAARETQYF.

The chain recombines TRBV7-3 with TRBJ2-2, with D tentatively TRBD2 (6 bases). V was cut by 3 bases and J by 0 bases, with 11 bases left in between. The CDR3 is 16 amino acids. The germline V gene encodes CDR1 SGHTA and CDR2 FQGTGA. In DNA, the CDR3 is TGTGCCAGCAGCTTGGTGGCGGGGCCGAACACCGGGGAGCTGTTTTTT. Translating it yields CASSLVAGPNTGELFF.